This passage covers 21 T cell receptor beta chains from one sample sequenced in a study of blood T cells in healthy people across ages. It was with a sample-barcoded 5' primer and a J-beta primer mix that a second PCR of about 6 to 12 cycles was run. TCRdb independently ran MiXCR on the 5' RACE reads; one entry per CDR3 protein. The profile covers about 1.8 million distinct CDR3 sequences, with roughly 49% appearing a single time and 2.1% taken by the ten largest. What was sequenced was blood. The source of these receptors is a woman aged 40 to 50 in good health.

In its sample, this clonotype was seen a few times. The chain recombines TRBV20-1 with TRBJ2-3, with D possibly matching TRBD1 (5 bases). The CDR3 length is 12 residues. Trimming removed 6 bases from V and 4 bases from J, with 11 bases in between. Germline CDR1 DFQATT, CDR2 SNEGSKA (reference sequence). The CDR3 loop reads CSAQGTADTQYF. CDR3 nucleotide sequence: TGCAGTGCCCAGGGAACCGCAGATACGCAGTATTTT.

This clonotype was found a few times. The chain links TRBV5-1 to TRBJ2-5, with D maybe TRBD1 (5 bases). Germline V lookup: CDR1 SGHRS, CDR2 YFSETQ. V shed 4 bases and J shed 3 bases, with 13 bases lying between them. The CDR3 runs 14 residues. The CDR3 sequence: CASSPGILKETQYF. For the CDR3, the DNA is TGCGCCAGCAGCCCAGGGATACTCAAAGAGACCCAGTACTTC.

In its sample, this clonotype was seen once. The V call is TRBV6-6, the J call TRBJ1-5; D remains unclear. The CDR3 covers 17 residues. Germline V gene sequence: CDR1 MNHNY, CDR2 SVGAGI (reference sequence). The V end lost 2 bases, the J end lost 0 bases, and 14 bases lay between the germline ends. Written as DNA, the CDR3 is TGTGCCAGCAGTTACCCCCCGACCGCTTATAGCAATCAGCCCCAGCATTTT. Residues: CASSYPPTAYSNQPQHF.

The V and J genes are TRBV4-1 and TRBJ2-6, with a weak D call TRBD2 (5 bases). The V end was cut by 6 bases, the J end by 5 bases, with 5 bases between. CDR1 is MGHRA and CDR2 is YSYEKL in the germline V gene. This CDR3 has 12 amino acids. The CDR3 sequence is CASRDWANVLTF. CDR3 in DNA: TGCGCCAGCAGGGACTGGGCCAACGTCCTGACTTTC.

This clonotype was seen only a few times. The CDR3: CASSLGGVAYEQYF. In DNA form, the CDR3 reads TGCGCCAGCAGCTTAGGAGGGGTAGCCTACGAGCAGTACTTC. This chain connects TRBV5-1 to TRBJ2-7, with a tentative D call TRBD2 (6 bases). Trimming pared 2 bases from V and 2 bases from J, leaving 11 bases between. Germline V gene sequence: CDR1 SGHRS, CDR2 YFSETQ. The CDR3 consists of 14 residues.

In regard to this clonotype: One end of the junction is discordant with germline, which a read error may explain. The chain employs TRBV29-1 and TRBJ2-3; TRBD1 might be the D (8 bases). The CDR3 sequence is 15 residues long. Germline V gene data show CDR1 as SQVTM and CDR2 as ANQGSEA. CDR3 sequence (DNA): TGCAGCGTTGAAAGGACAGGGAGGGGTACAGGTACGCAGTATTTT. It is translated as CSVERTGRGTGTQYF.

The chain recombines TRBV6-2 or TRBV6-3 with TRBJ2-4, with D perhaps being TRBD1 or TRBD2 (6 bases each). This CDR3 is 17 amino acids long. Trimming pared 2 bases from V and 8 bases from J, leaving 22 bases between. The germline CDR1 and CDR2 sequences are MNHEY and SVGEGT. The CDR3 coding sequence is TGTGCCAGCAGTTACGATTCCTATGGGGGGCGAGGAGACATTCAGTACTTC. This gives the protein CASSYDSYGGRGDIQYF.

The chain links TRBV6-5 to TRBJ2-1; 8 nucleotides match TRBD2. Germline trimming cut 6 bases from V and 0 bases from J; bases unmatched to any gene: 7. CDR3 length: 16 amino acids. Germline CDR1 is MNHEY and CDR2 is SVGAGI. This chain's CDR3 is CASRGSGGSSYNEQFF. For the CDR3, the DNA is TGTGCCAGCAGAGGCAGCGGGGGCAGCTCCTACAATGAGCAGTTCTTC.

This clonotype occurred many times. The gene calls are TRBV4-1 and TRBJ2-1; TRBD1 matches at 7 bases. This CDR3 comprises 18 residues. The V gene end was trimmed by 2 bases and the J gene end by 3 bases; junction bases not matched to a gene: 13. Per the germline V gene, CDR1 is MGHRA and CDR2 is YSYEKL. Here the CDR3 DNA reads TGCGCCAGCAGCCAACTAACCTGGACAGGAAGGTTCTACAATGAGCAGTTCTTC. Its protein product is CASSQLTWTGRFYNEQFF.

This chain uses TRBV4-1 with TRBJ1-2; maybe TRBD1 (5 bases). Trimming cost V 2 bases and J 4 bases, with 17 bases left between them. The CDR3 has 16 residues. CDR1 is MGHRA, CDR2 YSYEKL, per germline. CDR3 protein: CASSQIFDSGSYGYTF. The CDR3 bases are TGCGCCAGCAGCCAAATTTTTGACAGCGGCAGCTATGGCTACACCTTC.

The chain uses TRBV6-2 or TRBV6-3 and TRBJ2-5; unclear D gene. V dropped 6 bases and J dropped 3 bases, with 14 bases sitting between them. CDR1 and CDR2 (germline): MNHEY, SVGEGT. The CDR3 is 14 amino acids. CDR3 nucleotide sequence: TGTGCCAGCAGGCCGATTGGGTTGAAAGAGACCCAGTACTTC. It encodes CASRPIGLKETQYF.

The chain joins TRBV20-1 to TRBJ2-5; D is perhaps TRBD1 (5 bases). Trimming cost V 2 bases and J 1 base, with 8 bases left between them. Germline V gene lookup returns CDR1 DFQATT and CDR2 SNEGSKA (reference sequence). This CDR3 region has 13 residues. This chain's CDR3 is CSARHRPQETQYF. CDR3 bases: TGCAGTGCTAGACACAGGCCCCAAGAGACCCAGTACTTC.

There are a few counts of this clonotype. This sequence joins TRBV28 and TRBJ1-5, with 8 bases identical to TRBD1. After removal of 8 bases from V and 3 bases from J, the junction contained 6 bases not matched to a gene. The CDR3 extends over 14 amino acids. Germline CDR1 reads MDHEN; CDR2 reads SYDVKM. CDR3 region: CASLMDRANQPQHF. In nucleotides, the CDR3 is TGTGCCAGCCTTATGGACAGGGCCAATCAGCCCCAGCATTTT.

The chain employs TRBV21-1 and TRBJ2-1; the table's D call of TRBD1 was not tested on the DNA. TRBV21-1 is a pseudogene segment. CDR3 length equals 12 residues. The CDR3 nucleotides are TGTGCCAGCCTTTTTGGACAGGGAGAAAAGTTCTTC. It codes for CASLFGQGEKFF.

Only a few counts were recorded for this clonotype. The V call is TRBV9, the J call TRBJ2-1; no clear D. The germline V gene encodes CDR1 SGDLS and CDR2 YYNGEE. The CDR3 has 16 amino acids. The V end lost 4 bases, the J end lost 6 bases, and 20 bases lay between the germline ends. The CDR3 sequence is CASSPRMRSNTNEQFF. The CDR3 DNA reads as TGTGCCAGCAGCCCGCGAATGAGGAGCAATACCAATGAGCAGTTCTTC.

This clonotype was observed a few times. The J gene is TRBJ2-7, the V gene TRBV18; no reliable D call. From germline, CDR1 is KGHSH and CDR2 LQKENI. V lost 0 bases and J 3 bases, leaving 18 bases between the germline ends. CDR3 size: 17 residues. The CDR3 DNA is TGTGCCAGCTCACCACCGCTAGGCGGTAAGGGCCACTACGAGCAGTACTTC. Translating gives CASSPPLGGKGHYEQYF.

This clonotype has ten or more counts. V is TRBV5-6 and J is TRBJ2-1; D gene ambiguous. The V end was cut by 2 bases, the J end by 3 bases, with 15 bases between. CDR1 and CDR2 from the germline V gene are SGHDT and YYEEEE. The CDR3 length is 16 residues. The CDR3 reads CASSFFTPAFYNEQFF. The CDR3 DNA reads TGTGCCAGCAGCTTTTTTACTCCGGCTTTCTACAATGAGCAGTTCTTC.

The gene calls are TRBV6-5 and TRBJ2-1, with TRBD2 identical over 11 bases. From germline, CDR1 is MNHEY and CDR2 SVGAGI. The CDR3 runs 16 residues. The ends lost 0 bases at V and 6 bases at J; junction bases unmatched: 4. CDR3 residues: CASSYSSGGGFNEQFF. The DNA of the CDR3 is TGTGCCAGCAGTTACTCTAGCGGGGGGGGATTCAATGAGCAGTTCTTC.

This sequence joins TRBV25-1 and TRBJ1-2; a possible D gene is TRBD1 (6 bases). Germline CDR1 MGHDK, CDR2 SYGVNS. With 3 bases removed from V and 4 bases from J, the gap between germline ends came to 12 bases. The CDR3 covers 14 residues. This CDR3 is CASSDRDRRYGYTF. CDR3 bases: TGTGCCAGCAGTGACCGCGACAGGCGCTATGGCTACACCTTC.

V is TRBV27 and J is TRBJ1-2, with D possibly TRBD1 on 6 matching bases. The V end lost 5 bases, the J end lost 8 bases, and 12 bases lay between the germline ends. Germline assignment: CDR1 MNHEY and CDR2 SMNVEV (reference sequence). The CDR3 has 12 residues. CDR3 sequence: CASSPRGMGYTF. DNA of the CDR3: TGTGCCAGCAGTCCCAGGGGAATGGGCTACACCTTC.

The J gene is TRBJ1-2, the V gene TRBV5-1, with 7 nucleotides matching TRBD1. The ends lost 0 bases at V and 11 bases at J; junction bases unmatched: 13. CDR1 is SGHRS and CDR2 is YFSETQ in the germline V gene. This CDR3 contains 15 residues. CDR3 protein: CASSLVAGQEKVYTF. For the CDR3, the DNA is TGCGCCAGCAGCTTGGTCGCAGGACAGGAGAAAGTTTACACCTTC.